These 21 T cell receptor beta chains originate from one sample sequenced in a study of blood T cell repertoires in COVID-19. Profiling relied on immunoSEQ multiplex PCR, and the TCRdb table lists in-frame clones only, not all of them. The sample carries some 290,000 clones, about 90% recorded once. Sequencing input: peripheral blood. These receptors originate from a woman in her forties or fifties who had recovered from COVID-19.

The chain couples TRBV14 to TRBJ2-7, with 7 positions matching TRBD2. The CDR3 totals 16 residues. Germline V gene lookup returns CDR1 SGHDN and CDR2 FVKESK. J was trimmed by 0 bases and V by 2 bases; bases with no gene match: 7. DNA for the CDR3: TGTGCCAGCAGCCAATTTAGGGTAGCGGGCTCCTACGAGCAGTACTTC. This sequence encodes CASSQFRVAGSYEQYF.

V usage is TRBV5-4 and J usage is TRBJ2-7; D possibly corresponds to TRBD2 (6 bases). Germline V gives CDR1 SGHNT, CDR2 YYREEE (reference sequence). The CDR3 is made up of 14 amino acids. With 6 bases removed from V and 0 bases from J, the gap between germline ends came to 13 bases. CDR3 sequence reads: CASMLAGSSYEQYF. The CDR3 DNA sequence: TGTGCCAGCATGCTGGCGGGGAGCTCCTACGAGCAGTACTTC.

The chain is built from TRBV24-1 and TRBJ2-3; maybe TRBD1 (7 bases). With 3 bases removed from V and 3 bases from J, the gap between germline ends came to 15 bases. CDR3 length: 16 amino acids. Germline V CDR1 and CDR2: KGHDR, SFDVKD. The CDR3 sequence is CATSDPRGEVTDTQYF. The CDR3, as DNA: TGTGCCACCAGTGATCCCAGGGGGGAGGTGACAGATACGCAGTATTTT.

CDR3 sequence (DNA): TGTGCCAGCAGCGCCTCTTCCCGAGCCCGCCTCTCCGAGCAGTACTTC. Amino acids: CASSASSRARLSEQYF. This chain links TRBV5-4 with TRBJ2-7, with D unclear. Germline CDR1 reads SGHNT; CDR2 reads YYREEE (reference sequence). CDR3 length: 16 residues. The V end was cut by 4 bases, the J end by 6 bases, with 23 bases between.

V is TRBV27 and J is TRBJ2-2; D gene uncertain. The germline V gene has CDR1 MNHEY and CDR2 SMNVEV (reference sequence). V was clipped by 2 bases and J by 6 bases, with 4 bases between them. The length of the CDR3 is 12 residues. The DNA for the CDR3 is TGTGCCAGCAGTTTAGTCGCCGGGGAGCTGTTTTTT. Protein: CASSLVAGELFF.

This chain links TRBV7-9 with TRBJ1-1; D gene unclear. CDR3 length equals 13 residues. The V and J ends lost 4 bases and 2 bases respectively, with 8 bases between them. Germline loops: CDR1 SEHNR, CDR2 FQNEAQ (reference sequence). The CDR3 loop is CASSSQDNTEAFF. The CDR3 nucleotides read TGTGCCAGCAGCTCGCAGGATAACACTGAAGCTTTCTTT.

This clone has just a few counts. The rearrangement uses TRBV19 and TRBJ1-1; unclear D gene. V lost 3 bases, J lost 5 bases, and 10 bases lay in between. Germline CDR1 is LNHDA and CDR2 is SQIVND (reference sequence). The CDR3 sequence is 13 residues long. The CDR3 DNA reads TGTGCCAGTAGTATCTCTGAGCTGACTGAAGCTTTCTTT. The encoded protein is CASSISELTEAFF.

The chain links TRBV5-1 to TRBJ2-7, with 9 nucleotides matching TRBD1. The CDR3 extends over 15 amino acids. Germline trimming cut 4 bases from V and 3 bases from J; bases unmatched to any gene: 8. Germline V lookup: CDR1 SGHRS, CDR2 YFSETQ. The CDR3 region is CASSVDKGQGYEQYF. The CDR3, as DNA: TGCGCCAGCAGCGTGGACAAGGGACAGGGCTACGAGCAGTACTTC.

V usage is TRBV19 and J usage is TRBJ1-2, with TRBD1 identical over 8 bases. Trimming at V came to 0 bases and at J to 4 bases, leaving 4 bases not matched to a gene. Germline V gene lookup returns CDR1 LNHDA and CDR2 SQIVND (reference sequence). This CDR3 spans 15 amino acids. For the CDR3, the DNA is TGTGCCAGTAGTATAGACTCGGACAGGGCCTATGGCTACACCTTC. It is translated as CASSIDSDRAYGYTF. Using reference TRBV19 and TRBJ1-2 for the parts outside the CDR3, the full variable domain is DGGITQSPKYLFRKEGQNVTLSCEQNLNHDAMYWYRQDPGQGLRLIYYSQIVNDFQKGDIAEGYSVSREKKESFPLTVTSAQKNPTAFYLCASSIDSDRAYGYTFGSGTRLTVV.

V usage is TRBV30 and J usage is TRBJ2-7; a possible D gene is TRBD1 (5 bases). V was cut by 3 bases and J by 7 bases, with 19 bases left in between. The germline V gene encodes CDR1 GTSNPN and CDR2 SVGIG (reference sequence). The CDR3 runs 14 residues. In DNA, the CDR3 is TGTGCCTGGAGGCCCCCCAGGGCCTTGGGGGAGCAGTACTTC. This encodes CAWRPPRALGEQYF.

This clone was counted a single time. The chain is built from TRBV11-2 and TRBJ1-5; TRBD1 is a possible D gene (5 bases). Germline CDR1 and CDR2: SGHAT and FQNNGV. The CDR3 is 16 residues long. Trimming took off 5 bases at V and 0 bases at J, with 14 bases between the two ends. Here the CDR3 reads CASSGGTLISNQPQHF. The DNA of the CDR3 is TGTGCCAGCAGCGGAGGGACCCTGATTAGCAATCAGCCCCAGCATTTT.

The gene calls are TRBV15 and TRBJ1-1, with D possibly TRBD1 on 5 matching bases. The V gene's germline CDR1 is LNHNV and CDR2 YYDKDF (reference sequence). This CDR3 has 17 amino acids. Trimming stripped 2 bases from V and 4 bases from J, with 20 bases between. CDR3 DNA: TGTGCCACCAGCAGACTAACGGGGGTGATCCGGGCCACTGAAGCTTTCTTT. Translating it yields CATSRLTGVIRATEAFF.

The chain has TRBV21-1 and TRBJ1-5. TRBV21-1 is tagged as a pseudogene. The CDR3 is 8 amino acids. Here the CDR3 reads CAPISQHF. CDR3 sequence (DNA): TGTGCCCCTATCTCCCAGCATTTT.

J is TRBJ1-2 and V is TRBV6-2 or TRBV6-3; possible D gene TRBD1, 5 bases. V was trimmed by 6 bases and J by 0 bases, leaving 17 bases between them. This CDR3 comprises 16 residues. The germline CDR1 and CDR2 sequences are MNHEY and SVGEGT. Written as DNA, the CDR3 is TGTGCCAGCAGCACCACCCCGGGGGGGGCTAACTATGGCTACACCTTC. It yields the protein CASSTTPGGANYGYTF.

The CDR3 loop is CASSPDRGIGSGANVLTF. CDR3 DNA: TGTGCCAGCAGTCCTGACAGGGGGATAGGTTCTGGGGCCAACGTCCTGACTTTC. The chain employs TRBV27 and TRBJ2-6; 9 bases are shared with TRBD1. Trimming removed 5 bases from V and 1 base from J; junction bases left unmatched: 9. The CDR3 consists of 18 residues. CDR1 and CDR2 (germline): MNHEY, SMNVEV (reference sequence).

DNA of the CDR3: TGTGCCATCAGTCGACCGGGACTAGCGGGGTCGAGACAGTACTTC. As protein: CAISRPGLAGSRQYF. The V call is TRBV10-3, the J call TRBJ2-7, with 13 bases identical to TRBD2. Germline loops: CDR1 ENHRY, CDR2 SYGVKD. CDR3 length: 15 residues. Germline trimming cut 5 bases from V and 10 bases from J; bases unmatched to any gene: 11.

The chain links TRBV9 to TRBJ2-1; TRBD1 matches 12 bases. The CDR3 has 13 amino acids. With V trimmed by 5 bases and J by 14 bases, 8 bases remained unmatched. From germline, CDR1 is SGDLS and CDR2 YYNGEE. CDR3 sequence: CASSTGTGGTEFF. The CDR3 DNA reads as TGTGCCAGCAGTACCGGGACAGGGGGCACGGAGTTCTTC.

V and J are TRBV21-1 and TRBJ2-7; no check of the table's D call, TRBD2, against the DNA was made. TRBV21-1 is designated a pseudogene. The CDR3 runs 17 residues. Here the CDR3 reads CASSKVAGKDGSYEQYF. The CDR3 DNA reads as TGTGCCAGCAGCAAAGTGGCGGGGAAGGATGGCTCCTACGAGCAGTACTTC.

The chain carries TRBV7-9 and TRBJ2-1; 11 nucleotides match TRBD1. After removal of 5 bases from V and 8 bases from J, the junction contained 8 bases not matched to a gene. The CDR3 spans 15 residues. CDR1 is SEHNR, CDR2 FQNEAQ, per germline (reference sequence). This chain's CDR3 is CASSPDRGLVDEQFF. The CDR3 DNA is TGTGCCAGCAGCCCGGACAGGGGGCTTGTGGATGAGCAGTTCTTC.

The chain carries TRBV6-6 and TRBJ2-2; 7 bases line up with TRBD1. This CDR3 has 15 residues. J lost 5 bases, V lost 5 bases, and 8 bases had no gene match. Per germline, CDR1 MNHNY and CDR2 SVGAGI (reference sequence). For the CDR3, the DNA is TGTGCCAGCAGTCCGCAGGGGGTTCGAACCGGGGAGCTGTTTTTT. It is translated as CASSPQGVRTGELFF.

The chain uses TRBV29-1 and TRBJ2-1; TRBD2 matches at 7 bases. CDR1 SQVTM and CDR2 ANQGSEA come from the germline V gene. V trimming: 6 bases; J trimming: 4 bases; junction bases outside the gene matches: 6. This CDR3 has 13 amino acids. The CDR3 DNA is TGCAGCGTGGGGAGGGAGGCTTACAATGAGCAGTTCTTC. Translating it yields CSVGREAYNEQFF.